This entry lists 11 T cell receptor beta chains sequenced from one sample in a study of identical twins. Via MiXCR, TCRdb re-called the 5' RACE reads, giving one row per CDR3 protein. The top ten clones hold 1.5% to 2% of a sample with under 900,000 distinct CDR3 sequences, over 9% of them seen once. This same sample was also part of a study on yellow fever vaccine responses in identical twins.

Sequencing was carried out using PBMCs. The receptors stem from a woman under 30 in good health.

This sequence joins TRBV6-1 and TRBJ2-7, with 9 nucleotides matching TRBD1. Per germline, CDR1 MNHNS and CDR2 SASEGT. The CDR3 has 18 amino acids. V shed 5 bases and J 1 base; nucleotides not matched to a gene: 15. The CDR3 sequence: CASSKRSPGQGASYEQYF. The CDR3 nucleotides are TGTGCCAGCAGTAAACGATCCCCGGGACAGGGAGCGTCCTACGAGCAGTACTTC.

The genes are TRBV12-3 or TRBV12-4 and TRBJ1-6; 9 positions match TRBD1. This CDR3 comprises 14 residues. Germline trimming cut 4 bases from V and 9 bases from J; bases unmatched to any gene: 4. Here the CDR3 reads CASSWTGDSSPLHF. The CDR3, as DNA: TGTGCCAGCAGTTGGACAGGGGACAGTTCACCCCTCCACTTT.

Ten or more counts support this clonotype. The chain uses TRBV29-1 and TRBJ2-2, with no clear D. Germline lookup yields CDR1 SQVTM and CDR2 ANQGSEA. V gave up 4 bases and J gave up 5 bases, with 8 bases separating them. The CDR3 totals 12 residues. The CDR3 bases are TGCAGCGTTGCCGGGCGGACCGGGGAGCTGTTTTTT. This translates into CSVAGRTGELFF.

V usage is TRBV6-1 and J usage is TRBJ1-1, with D perhaps matching TRBD1 (5 bases). Deletions cut 6 bases from V and 2 bases from J, with 13 bases between. The CDR3 runs to 14 residues. Germline CDR1 is MNHNS and CDR2 is SASEGT. In nucleotides, the CDR3 is TGTGCCAGCAGATCACCGGGGCCCAACACTGAAGCTTTCTTT. This encodes CASRSPGPNTEAFF.

The sample holds a few counts of this clonotype. This chain's CDR3 is CASSWGQGRTDTQYF. The CDR3 coding sequence is TGTGCCAGCAGTTGGGGACAGGGTCGTACAGATACGCAGTATTTT. The gene calls are TRBV12-3 or TRBV12-4 and TRBJ2-3; 9 bases fit TRBD1. V was clipped by 4 bases and J by 3 bases; unmatched bases: 5. This CDR3 has 15 residues.

The J gene is TRBJ2-7, the V gene TRBV18; 12 bases agree with TRBD1. With 5 bases clipped from V and 1 base from J, the junction kept 9 bases outside the gene matches. The CDR3 has 17 amino acids. Germline V lookup: CDR1 KGHSH, CDR2 LQKENI. CDR3 DNA sequence: TGTGCCAGCTCAACGGGGACAGGGGGCAGAACGTCCTACGAGCAGTACTTC. It yields the protein CASSTGTGGRTSYEQYF.

The genes are TRBV7-8 and TRBJ2-1; 11 positions agree with TRBD2. CDR1 SGHVS and CDR2 FQNEAQ come from the germline V gene. After removal of 8 bases from V and 6 bases from J, the junction contained 6 bases not matched to a gene. CDR3 size: 14 residues. In nucleotides, the CDR3 is TGTGCCAGCGGCGAACTAGCGGGGGCCAATGAGCAGTTCTTC. This gives the protein CASGELAGANEQFF.

This clonotype has just a few counts. The chain carries TRBV29-1 and TRBJ2-5; TRBD2 aligns across 7 bases. This CDR3 is built from 13 residues. V was pared by 6 bases and J by 5 bases, with 9 bases of the junction left unmatched. In germline, CDR1 is SQVTM, CDR2 ANQGSEA. The chain's CDR3 is CSVKAGTAETQYF. CDR3 nucleotide sequence: TGCAGCGTCAAAGCGGGGACTGCGGAGACCCAGTACTTC.

This clonotype was observed at least ten times. The genes are TRBV10-2 and TRBJ2-5; no clear D gene. The V and J ends lost 3 bases and 1 base respectively, with 3 bases between them. The CDR3 consists of 12 residues. CDR1 WSHSY and CDR2 SAAADI come from the germline V gene. CDR3 protein: CASSEPQETQYF. CDR3 in DNA: TGCGCCAGCAGTGAACCCCAAGAGACCCAGTACTTC.

The rearrangement uses TRBV20-1 and TRBJ2-1; TRBD2 might be the D (6 bases). Trimming pared 0 bases from V and 0 bases from J, leaving 12 bases between. The germline V gene has CDR1 DFQATT and CDR2 SNEGSKA (reference sequence). The CDR3 sequence is 16 residues long. This chain's CDR3 is CSARDWAGRSYNEQFF. CDR3 sequence (DNA): TGCAGTGCTAGAGATTGGGCGGGGCGCTCCTACAATGAGCAGTTCTTC.

This clonotype was seen a handful of times. The rearrangement uses TRBV7-2 and TRBJ2-1, with a weak D call TRBD2 (5 bases). The CDR3 length is 17 residues. Between the trimmed V and J ends, which lost 2 bases and 4 bases, there was a span of 18 bases. Germline V gene sequence: CDR1 SGHTA, CDR2 FQGNSA. The CDR3 loop is CASSLLLAPHIYNEQFF. Written as DNA, the CDR3 is TGTGCCAGCAGCTTACTTCTAGCCCCCCACATTTACAATGAGCAGTTCTTC.